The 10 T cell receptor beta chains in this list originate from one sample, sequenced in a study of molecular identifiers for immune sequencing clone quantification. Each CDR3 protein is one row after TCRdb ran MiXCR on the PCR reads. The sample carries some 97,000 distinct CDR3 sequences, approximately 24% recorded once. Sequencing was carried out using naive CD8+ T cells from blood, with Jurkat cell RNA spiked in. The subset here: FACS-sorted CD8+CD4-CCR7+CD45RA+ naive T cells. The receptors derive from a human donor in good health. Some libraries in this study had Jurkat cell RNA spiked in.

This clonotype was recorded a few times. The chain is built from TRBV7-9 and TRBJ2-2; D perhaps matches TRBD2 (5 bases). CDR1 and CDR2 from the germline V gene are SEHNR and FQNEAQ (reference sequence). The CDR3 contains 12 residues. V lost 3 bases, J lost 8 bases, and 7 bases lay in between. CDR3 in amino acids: CASSFTRGELFF. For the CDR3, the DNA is TGTGCCAGCAGCTTCACTAGAGGGGAGCTGTTTTTT.

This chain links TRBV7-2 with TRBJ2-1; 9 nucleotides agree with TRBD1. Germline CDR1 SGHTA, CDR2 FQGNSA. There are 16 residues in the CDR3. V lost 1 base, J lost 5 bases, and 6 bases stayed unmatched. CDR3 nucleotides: TGTGCCAGCAGCTTAGGGATAGGACAGGGGAACAATGAGCAGTTCTTC. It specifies CASSLGIGQGNNEQFF.

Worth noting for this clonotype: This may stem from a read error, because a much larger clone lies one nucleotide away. This chain's CDR3 is CASRLLSGLSTDTQYF. As DNA, the CDR3 is TGTGCCAGCAGGTTATTGTCAGGGTTAAGCACAGATACGCAGTATTTT. The chain carries TRBV27 and TRBJ2-3, with TRBD1 as a possible D gene (5 bases). The CDR3 is made up of 16 amino acids. The germline gives CDR1 MNHEY, CDR2 SMNVEV (reference sequence).

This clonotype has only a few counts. The CDR3 reads CASSLAGDEQYF. The CDR3, as DNA: TGTGCCAGCAGCTTGGCAGGTGACGAGCAGTACTTC. V gene TRBV5-6 combines with J gene TRBJ2-7; D is ambiguous. The germline V and J ends were trimmed by 0 bases and 5 bases, with 6 bases remaining between them. The CDR3 runs 12 residues. The germline gives CDR1 SGHDT, CDR2 YYEEEE.

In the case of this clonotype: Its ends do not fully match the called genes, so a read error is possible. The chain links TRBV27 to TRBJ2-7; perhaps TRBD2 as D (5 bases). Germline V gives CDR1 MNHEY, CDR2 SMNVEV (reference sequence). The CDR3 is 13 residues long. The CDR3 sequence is CASSRTLGYERYF. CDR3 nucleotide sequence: TGTGCCAGCAGCCGGACTCTTGGCTACGAGCGGTACTTC.

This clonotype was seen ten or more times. The CDR3 DNA reads as TGTGCCTGGAGCGCCTTGGGCAATGAGCAGTTCTTC. This encodes CAWSALGNEQFF. V gene TRBV30 combines with J gene TRBJ2-1; D uncertain. Trimming took 3 bases from V and 6 from J, leaving 9 bases between them. CDR3 length equals 12 residues. The germline V gene encodes CDR1 GTSNPN and CDR2 SVGIG (reference sequence).

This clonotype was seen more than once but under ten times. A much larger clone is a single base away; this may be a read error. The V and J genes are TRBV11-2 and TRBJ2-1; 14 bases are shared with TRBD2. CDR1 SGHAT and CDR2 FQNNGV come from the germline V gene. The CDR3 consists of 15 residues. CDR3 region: CASSVTSGGANEQSF. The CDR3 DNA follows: TGTGCCAGCAGCGTGACTAGCGGGGGGGCCAATGAGCAGTCCTTC.

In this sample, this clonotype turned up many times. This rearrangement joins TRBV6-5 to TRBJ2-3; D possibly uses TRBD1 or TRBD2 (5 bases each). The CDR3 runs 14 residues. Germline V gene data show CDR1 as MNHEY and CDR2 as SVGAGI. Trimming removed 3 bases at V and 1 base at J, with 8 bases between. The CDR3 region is CASSYWDGTDTQYF. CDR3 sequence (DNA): TGTGCCAGCAGTTATTGGGACGGCACAGATACGCAGTATTTT.

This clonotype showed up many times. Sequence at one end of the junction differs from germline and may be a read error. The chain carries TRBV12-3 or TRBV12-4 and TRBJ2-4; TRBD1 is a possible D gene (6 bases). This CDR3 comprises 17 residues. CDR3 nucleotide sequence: TGTGCCAGCGGTTTTTGGTCGGCAGGGGAGCTCAAAAACATTCAGTACTTC. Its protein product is CASGFWSAGELKNIQYF.

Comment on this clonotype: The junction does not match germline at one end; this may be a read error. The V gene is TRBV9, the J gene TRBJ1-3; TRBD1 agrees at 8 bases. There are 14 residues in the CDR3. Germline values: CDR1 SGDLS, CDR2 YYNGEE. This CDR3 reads CATSPGQAGNTIYF. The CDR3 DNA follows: TGTGCCACCAGCCCGGGACAGGCTGGAAACACCATATATTTT.